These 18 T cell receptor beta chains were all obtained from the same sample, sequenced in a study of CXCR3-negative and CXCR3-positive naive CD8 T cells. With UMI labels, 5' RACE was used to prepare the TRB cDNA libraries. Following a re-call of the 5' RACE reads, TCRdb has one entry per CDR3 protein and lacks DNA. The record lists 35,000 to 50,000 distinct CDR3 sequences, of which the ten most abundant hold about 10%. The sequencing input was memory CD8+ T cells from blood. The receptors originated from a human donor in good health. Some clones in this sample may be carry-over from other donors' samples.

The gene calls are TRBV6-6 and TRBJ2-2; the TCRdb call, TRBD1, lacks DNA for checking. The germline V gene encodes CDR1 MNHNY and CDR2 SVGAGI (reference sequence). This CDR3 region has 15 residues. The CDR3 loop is CASRTGTEGSGELFF.

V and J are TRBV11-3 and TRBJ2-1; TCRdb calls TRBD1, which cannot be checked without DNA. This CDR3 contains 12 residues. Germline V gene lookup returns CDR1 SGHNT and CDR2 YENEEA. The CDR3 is CASSLGRREQFF. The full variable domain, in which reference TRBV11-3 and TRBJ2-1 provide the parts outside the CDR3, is EAGVVQSPRYKIIEKKQPVAFWCNPISGHNTLYWYLQNLGQGPELLIRYENEEAVDDSQLPKDRFSAERLKGVDSTLKIQPAELGDSAVYLCASSLGRREQFFGPGTRLTVL.

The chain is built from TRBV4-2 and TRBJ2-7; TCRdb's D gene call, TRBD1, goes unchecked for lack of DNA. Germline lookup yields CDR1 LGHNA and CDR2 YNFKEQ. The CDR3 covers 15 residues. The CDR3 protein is CASSQESRGTYEQYF.

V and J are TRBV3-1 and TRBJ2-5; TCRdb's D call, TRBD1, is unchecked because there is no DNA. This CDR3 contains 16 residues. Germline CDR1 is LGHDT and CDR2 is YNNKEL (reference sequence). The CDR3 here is CASSPVRGKIQETQYF.

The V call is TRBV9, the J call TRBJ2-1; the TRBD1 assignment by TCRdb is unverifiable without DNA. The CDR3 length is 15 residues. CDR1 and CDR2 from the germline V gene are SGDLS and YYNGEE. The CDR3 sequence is CASSEAGGPLNEQFF.

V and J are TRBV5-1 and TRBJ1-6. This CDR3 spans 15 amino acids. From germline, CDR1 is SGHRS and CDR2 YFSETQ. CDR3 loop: CASSLGQAANGPLHF.

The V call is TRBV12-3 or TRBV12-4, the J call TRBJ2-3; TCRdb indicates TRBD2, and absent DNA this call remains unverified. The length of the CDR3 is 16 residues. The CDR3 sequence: CASSLSLADITDTQYF.

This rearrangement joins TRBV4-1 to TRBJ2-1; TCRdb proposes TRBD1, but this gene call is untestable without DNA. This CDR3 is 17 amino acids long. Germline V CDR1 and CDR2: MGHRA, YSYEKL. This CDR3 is CASSLGTGTSYSNEQFF.

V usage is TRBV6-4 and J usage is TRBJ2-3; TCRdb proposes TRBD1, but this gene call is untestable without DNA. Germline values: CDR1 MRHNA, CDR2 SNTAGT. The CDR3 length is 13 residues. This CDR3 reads CASSDGRVDTQYF.

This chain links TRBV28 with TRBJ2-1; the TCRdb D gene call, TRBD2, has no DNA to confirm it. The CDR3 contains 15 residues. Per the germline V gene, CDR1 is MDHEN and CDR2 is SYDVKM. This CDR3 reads CASSLRTTTYNEQFF.

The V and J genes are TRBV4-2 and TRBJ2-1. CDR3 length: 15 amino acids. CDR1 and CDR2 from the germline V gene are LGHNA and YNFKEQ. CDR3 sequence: CASSQDSSSYNEQFF.

The CDR3 region is CSVPYPDSGNTIYF. The chain couples TRBV29-1 to TRBJ1-3; TCRdb calls TRBD1, which cannot be checked without DNA. The CDR3 has 14 residues. Germline CDR1 is SQVTM and CDR2 is ANQGSEA. Supplemented by reference TRBV29-1 and TRBJ1-3, the full variable domain reads SAVISQKPSRDICQRGTSLTIQCQVDSQVTMMFWYRQQPGQSLTLIATANQGSEATYESGFVIDKFPISRPNLTFSTLTVSNMSPEDSSIYLCSVPYPDSGNTIYFGEGSWLTVV.

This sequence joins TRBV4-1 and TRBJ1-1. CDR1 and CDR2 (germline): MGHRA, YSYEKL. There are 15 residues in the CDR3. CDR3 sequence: CASSQGMWANAEAFF.

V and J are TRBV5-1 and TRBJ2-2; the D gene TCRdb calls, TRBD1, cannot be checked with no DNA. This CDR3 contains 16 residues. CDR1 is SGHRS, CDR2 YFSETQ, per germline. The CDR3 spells CASRTGGYANTGELFF.

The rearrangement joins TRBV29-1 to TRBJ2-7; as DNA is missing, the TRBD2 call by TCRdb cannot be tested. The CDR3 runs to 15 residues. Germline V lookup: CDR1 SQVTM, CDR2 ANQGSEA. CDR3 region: CSVEAPSGVLYEQYF.

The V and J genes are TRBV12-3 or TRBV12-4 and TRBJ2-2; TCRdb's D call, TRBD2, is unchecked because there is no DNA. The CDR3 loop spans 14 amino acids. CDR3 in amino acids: CASKSASSAGELFF.

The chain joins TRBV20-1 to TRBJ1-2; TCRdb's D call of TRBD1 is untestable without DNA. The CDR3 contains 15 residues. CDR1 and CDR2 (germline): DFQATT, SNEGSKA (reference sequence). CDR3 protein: CSALTGIPANYGYTF.

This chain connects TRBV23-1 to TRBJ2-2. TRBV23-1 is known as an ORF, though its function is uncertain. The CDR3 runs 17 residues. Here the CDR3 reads CASSQFSAQRTTGELFF.